These T cell receptor beta chains were read from a single sample in a study of monozygotic twins with inflammatory bowel disease. TCRdb reanalyzed the 5' RACE reads, giving one entry per CDR3 protein sequence and no DNA. In all, the sample yields about 300,000 distinct CDR3 sequences. The sequenced material came from blood. All receptors come from a human donor with ulcerative colitis or Crohn's disease, or a healthy co-twin of an affected twin (not recorded which). The CDR3 runs from the conserved cysteine through the conserved F or W.

>14|TRBJ1-1|TRBV7-9
CASSPGRENRKAFF
>14|TRBJ2-4|TRBV12-3/TRBV12-4
CASSFLGTRDIQYF
>14|TRBJ1-6|TRBV27
CASRPTIGDSPLHF
>14|TRBJ2-2|TRBV20-1
CSASQQGRTGELFF
>18|TRBJ2-6|TRBV12-3/TRBV12-4
CASAGQGFSSSGANVLTF
>13|TRBJ2-5|TRBV9
CASSANFQETQYF
>14|TRBJ2-3|TRBV24-1
CATSDATSADTQYF
>14|TRBJ2-7|TRBV27
CASSFLGTLYEQYF
>14|TRBJ1-2|TRBV6-1
CASSVAGDSYGYTF
>15|TRBJ2-2|TRBV5-1
CASGRPGQGPGELFF
>12|TRBJ1-1|TRBV20-1
CSISHLNTEAFF
>15|TRBJ1-6|TRBV12-3/TRBV12-4
CASSLGSAANIPLHF
>15|TRBJ2-5|TRBV12-3/TRBV12-4
CASSFSIHRQETQYF
>22|TRBJ2-3|TRBV20-1
CSARGPRRVRTSGRGYTDTQYF
>16|TRBJ2-6|TRBV5-5
CASSFPTPSGANVLTF
>15|TRBJ2-2|TRBV7-2
CASRGDRINTGELFF
>15|TRBJ2-7|TRBV5-1
CASSQNHGGPYEQYF
>16|TRBJ2-1|TRBV7-8
CASSLAGTAIYNEQFF
>14|TRBJ1-3|TRBV19
CASSKQNSGNTIYF
>14|TRBJ2-1|TRBV14
CASSQELVGTKQFF
>12|TRBJ2-5|TRBV2
CASSRDTETQYF
>14|TRBJ1-1|TRBV12-3/TRBV12-4
CASSSWGGPGEAFF
>17|TRBJ2-6|TRBV20-1
CSANPGLSGSGANVLTF
>16|TRBJ1-4|TRBV4-3
CASSQDIGQGREKLFF
>16|TRBJ2-1|TRBV5-1
CASSLSGVTVSGEQFF
>14|TRBJ2-1|TRBV24-1
CATSVRSSYNEQFF
>15|TRBJ2-5|TRBV7-9
CASSFIPGQQETQYF
>15|TRBJ2-5|TRBV15
CATKVSRASMETQYF
>13|TRBJ2-1|TRBV2
CASSDKGGGEQFF
>16|TRBJ1-1|TRBV6-6
CASTFRDRGRGTEAFF
>17|TRBJ2-1|TRBV12-5
CVSGLVYGQGIYNEQFF
>13|TRBJ1-5|TRBV9
CASSAEPDQPQHF
>14|TRBJ2-2|TRBV6-1
CASMGQGRTGELFF
>15|TRBJ2-7|TRBV12-3/TRBV12-4
CASRNSGEGPYEQYF
>14|TRBJ2-3|TRBV5-1
CASSLELSTDTQYF
>15|TRBJ2-1|TRBV2
CASSTTSGIPSEQFF
>12|TRBJ1-2|TRBV12-3/TRBV12-4
CASSMYPYGYTF
>20|TRBJ2-5|TRBV11-3
CASSLGRLAGGYWGRETQYF
>16|TRBJ2-6|TRBV3-1
CASSLRGESGANVLTF
>15|TRBJ1-5|TRBV5-1
CASSPGGGSRQPQHF
>14|TRBJ2-5|TRBV5-5
CASSLVAGVETQYF
>12|TRBJ1-6|TRBV19
CASSNPGSPLHF
>13|TRBJ1-1|TRBV5-1
CASSLDKNTEAFF
>14|TRBJ2-7|TRBV5-1
CASSLSPTYYEQYF
>13|TRBJ2-7|TRBV20-1
CSAPGSKTYEQYF
>14|TRBJ2-5|TRBV7-2
CASSLASIQETQYF